The rows below give T cell receptor beta chains drawn from one sample of a study of cytomegalovirus exposure and HLA in healthy donors. The protocol was immunoSEQ multiplex PCR, while the TCRdb copy is restricted to in-frame clones and leaves out a portion. The table has 150,000 to 200,000 clones, around 76% seen once. The sequenced sample was PBMCs. All receptors come from a female donor in good health and CMV-seronegative. Each CDR3 is given with its conserved first and last residue. The D gene is left open where the match is weak. Clone size is not always given. Where it is, it says once, few, many or a class for expanded clones.

TRBV12-2	.	TRBJ1-2	.	TGTGCAAGTCGCGTAGCCGACAGGTTAACCTATGGCTACACCTTC	CASRVADRLTYGYTF
TRBV5-4	.	TRBJ2-5	.	TGTGCCAGCAGCTTGCCGGACCAAGAGACCCAGTACTTC	CASSLPDQETQYF
TRBV6-6	.	TRBJ1-5	once	TGTGCCAGCAGTCGGACTACAGGCTATTCTGGGCAGCCCCAGCATTTT	CASSRTTGYSGQPQHF
TRBV19	.	TRBJ1-2	.	TGTGCCAGTACTCCGGGCTCAACGAGCGGTGGCTACACCTTC	CASTPGSTSGGYTF
TRBV7-9	.	TRBJ2-3	.	TGTGCCAGCAGCTCGGGGTCCGATACGCAGTATTTT	CASSSGSDTQYF
TRBV25-1	.	TRBJ2-7	.	TGTGCCAGCAGTGGATCCCCGGGGGAAAATCCCTACGAGCAGTACTTC	CASSGSPGENPYEQYF
TRBV18	.	TRBJ2-2	.	TGTGCCAGCTCACCACCTCAGTCCGGGGAGCTGTTTTTT	CASSPPQSGELFF
TRBV6-5	.	TRBJ1-3	.	TGTGCCAGCAGCCGGGACTTCCGCTCTGGAAACACCATATATTTT	CASSRDFRSGNTIYF
TRBV19	.	TRBJ1-2	.	TGTGCCAGTAGTATCGGGGGGGCCCAACTCTATGGCTACACCTTC	CASSIGGAQLYGYTF
TRBV4-2	TRBD1	TRBJ1-3	.	TGTGCCAGCAGCCAAGATAGCAGGACAGGGGCTGGAAACACCATATATTTT	CASSQDSRTGAGNTIYF
TRBV15	.	TRBJ2-1	.	TGTGCCACCAGCAGAGATCCAGGCGACAACCTTATCAATGAGCAGTTCTTC	CATSRDPGDNLINEQFF
TRBV11-2	.	TRBJ2-7	.	TGTGCCAGCAGCTTAGATCCCAGGGTCGAAGCCTACGAGCAGTACTTC	CASSLDPRVEAYEQYF
TRBV11-2	.	TRBJ2-7	once	TGTGCCAGCAGCGCCGACTCGGAGTTTTACGAGCAGTACTTC	CASSADSEFYEQYF
TRBV6-5	TRBD2	TRBJ2-2	.	TGTGCCAGCAGTTATGGGGCGGGGGGGCAGACCGGGGAGCTGTTTTTT	CASSYGAGGQTGELFF
TRBV4-1	TRBD1	TRBJ2-7	.	TGCGCCAGCAGCCAAGGGCGACAGGGAACCGAGCAGTACTTC	CASSQGRQGTEQYF
TRBV7-9	.	TRBJ2-5	few	TGTGCCAGCAGCTTTATCAGGGACTTTGGAGAGACCCAGTACTTC	CASSFIRDFGETQYF
TRBV27	TRBD1	TRBJ2-7	.	TGTGCCAGCAGTCTATTCCACACCGGACAGGGAGGCCACGAGCAGTACTTC	CASSLFHTGQGGHEQYF
TRBV7-6	.	TRBJ2-5	.	TGTGCCAGCAGCCCCCGTTCTTATGAGACCCAGTACTTC	CASSPRSYETQYF
TRBV7-2	TRBD1	TRBJ1-2	.	TGTGCCAGCAGCCCTGGGACAGATCGAATTAACTATGGCTACACCTTC	CASSPGTDRINYGYTF
TRBV5-1	TRBD2	TRBJ2-1	.	TGCGCCAGCAGCTTGGATAGGCGGGAGGGTGGTGAGCAGTTCTTC	CASSLDRREGGEQFF
TRBV14	TRBD1	TRBJ2-7	few	TGTGCCAGCAGCCAAGATAATTGGAGGGACAGGGGGCGGGAGGAGCAGTACTTC	CASSQDNWRDRGREEQYF
TRBV27	TRBD2	TRBJ2-7	.	TGTGCCAGCAGTTTATCCTCCAAGGGACTAGCGGATTTCTCCTACGAGCAGTACTTC	CASSLSSKGLADFSYEQYF
TRBV27	.	TRBJ1-2	once	TGTGCCAGCAGTTCAGGGATGCGGTATGGCTACACCTTC	CASSSGMRYGYTF
TRBV15	.	TRBJ1-1	.	TGTGCCACCAGCAGAGCTGGGGAGGGGTTCAGGGCACTCATGAACACTGAAGCTTTCTTT	CATSRAGEGFRALMNTEAFF
TRBV27	.	TRBJ2-5	medium-sized	TGTGCCAGCAGTTTCCGGGGGGCGTACCAAGAGACCCAGTACTTC	CASSFRGAYQETQYF
TRBV19	.	TRBJ1-1	.	TGTGCCAGTAAGGTAGACTTTGAAGCTTTCTTT	CASKVDFEAFF
TRBV30	.	TRBJ1-1	.	TGTGCCTGGAGTGTTATGTGGAACACTGAAGCTTTCTTT	CAWSVMWNTEAFF
TRBV9	.	TRBJ1-3	.	TGTGCCAGCAGCGTAGAGTCTCTCTCGGGCACCATATATTTT	CASSVESLSGTIYF
TRBV10-3	TRBD2	TRBJ2-3	.	TGTGCCACGAGCGGGGGGGACGATACGCAGTATTTT	CATSGGDDTQYF
TRBV13	.	TRBJ1-1	.	TGTGCCAGCAGCGACCGGACAGCCTTGAACACTGAAGCTTTCTTT	CASSDRTALNTEAFF